This T cell receptor beta chain was recorded in a study of blood T cell repertoires in COVID-19. Across the study: The United States, Italy and Spain provided the acute and convalescent COVID-19 samples.

Data came from immunoSEQ multiplex PCR; TCRdb stores just in-frame clones and leaves some out. The table shows about 310,000 clones, with about 90% occurring only once. The CDR3 sequence is 16 residues long. The germline V gene has CDR1 MNHEY and CDR2 SVGAGI. With 4 bases clipped from V and 0 bases from J, the junction kept 6 bases outside the gene matches. The sample was peripheral blood. This sequence was found in a woman in her forties with COVID-19, enrolled during active disease. The gene calls are TRBV6-5 and TRBJ2-1; 7 positions agree with TRBD1. The CDR3 DNA follows: TGTGCCAGCAGTTCCCCGACAGGGCCCTCCTACAATGAGCAGTTCTTC. Encoded protein: CASSSPTGPSYNEQFF.